The present entry profiles one T cell receptor beta chain with its context. Loaded into unsorted PBMC replicate PCRs was approximately 270 ng DNA, 25,000 to 30,000 T cell genomes. Original processing methods: Quality scores were absent from the junction-only immunoSEQ sequences, so filtering differed. Measured with immunoSEQ multiplex PCR; TCRdb has only the in-frame clones, and not every one. V and J calls and clone size follow that table, whereas D and trimming were derived from the DNA. The sample carries some 470,000 clones, 70% to 80% recorded once. The data stem from a study of shared clonotypes between healthy human individuals. This CDR3 is built from 14 residues. The germline gives CDR1 MNHNS, CDR2 SASEGT. Trimming cost V 8 bases and J 3 bases; bases outside gene matches: 8.

The TCR originated in a woman in her 40s in good health. Some clones in this sample may be carry-over from other donors' samples. V and J are TRBV6-1 and TRBJ2-7; 9 nucleotides line up with TRBD2. The sequenced sample was PBMCs. CDR3 sequence (DNA): TGTGCCAGCGGTAGCGGGAGCTGGGGCTACGAGCAGTACTTC. Its translation is CASGSGSWGYEQYF.